This entry lists 14 T cell receptor beta chains sequenced from one sample in a study of cytomegalovirus exposure and HLA in healthy donors. The study ran its PCR with 60 Vbeta and 13 Jbeta primers. Some clones are missing from TCRdb's copy, which holds only in-frame ones; the method was immunoSEQ multiplex PCR. Of about 200,000 clones listed, 70% to 85% were seen once; the top ten hold roughly 0.097%. Source material: PBMCs. The receptors were gathered from a boy aged 2 to 9 in good health and CMV-seronegative.

The chain employs TRBV6-5 and TRBJ1-2; tentative D call: TRBD1 (5 bases). CDR3 length: 14 amino acids. V was shortened by 2 bases and J by 6 bases, with 13 bases between the two germline ends. The germline CDR1 and CDR2 sequences are MNHEY and SVGAGI. CDR3 sequence reads: CASSYGVRVNGYTF. The CDR3 DNA follows: TGTGCCAGCAGTTACGGAGTCAGGGTTAATGGCTACACCTTC.

The CDR3 is CASSSDRGREQYF. CDR3 in DNA: TGTGCCAGCAGCTCGGACAGGGGGCGGGAGCAGTACTTC. The V call is TRBV5-4, the J call TRBJ2-7; 11 bases agree with TRBD1. Germline values: CDR1 SGHNT, CDR2 YYREEE (reference sequence). There are 13 residues in the CDR3. J gave up 7 bases and V 3 bases, and 3 bases lay outside the gene matches.

The rearrangement links TRBV27 to TRBJ1-2; D gene ambiguous. From germline, CDR1 is MNHEY and CDR2 SMNVEV (reference sequence). Trimming left V 3 bases short and J 4 bases short, with 9 bases between. The CDR3 runs 13 residues. CDR3 sequence reads: CASSLGRPYGYTF. The CDR3 DNA reads TGTGCCAGCAGTTTGGGCAGGCCCTATGGCTACACCTTC.

A remark on this clone: Other DNA variants within this sample encode the same CDR3. The V gene is TRBV9, the J gene TRBJ1-5, with D possibly matching TRBD1 (6 bases). Germline CDR1 is SGDLS and CDR2 is YYNGEE. The CDR3 spans 14 residues. V lost 3 bases to trimming and J lost 4 bases, with 11 bases between them. CDR3 amino acids: CASSEGGGNQPQHF. For the CDR3, the DNA is TGTGCCAGCAGCGAAGGGGGTGGAAATCAGCCCCAGCATTTT.

The gene calls are TRBV7-9 and TRBJ1-1; the D is unclear. Trimming shortened V by 4 bases and J by 8 bases, and 8 bases separated the two germline ends. This CDR3 region has 11 residues. The germline CDR1 and CDR2 sequences are SEHNR and FQNEAQ (reference sequence). The CDR3, as DNA: TGTGCCAGCAGCTCCCAGTACGAAGCTTTCTTT. Translation gives CASSSQYEAFF. The full variable domain, in which reference TRBV7-9 and TRBJ1-1 provide the parts outside the CDR3, is DTGVSQNPRHKITKRGQNVTFRCDPISEHNRLYWYRQTLGQGPEFLTYFQNEAQLEKSRLLSDRFSAERPKGSFSTLEIQRTEQGDSAMYLCASSSQYEAFFGQGTRLTVV.

The chain couples TRBV5-8 to TRBJ1-2; a possible D gene is TRBD1 (5 bases). V shed 0 bases and J shed 6 bases, with 12 bases lying between them. CDR3 size: 14 residues. The V gene's germline CDR1 is SGHTS and CDR2 YDEGEE. Here the CDR3 reads CASSLDVRADGYTF. The CDR3 bases are TGTGCCAGCAGCTTGGATGTCAGGGCGGATGGCTACACCTTC. The variable domain in full, with the rest retrieved from reference TRBV5-8 and TRBJ1-2, is EAGVTQSPTHLIKTRGQQATLRCSPISGHTSVYWYQQALGLGLQFLLWYDEGEERNRGNFPPRFSGRQFPNYSSELNVNALELEDSALYLCASSLDVRADGYTFGSGTRLTVV.

The CDR3 here is CASSFEAGGGTGELFF. CDR3 in DNA: TGTGCCAGCAGCTTCGAAGCGGGGGGCGGCACCGGGGAGCTGTTTTTT. V and J are TRBV9 and TRBJ2-2; 9 bases agree with TRBD2. The CDR3 runs 16 residues. CDR1 is SGDLS, CDR2 YYNGEE, per germline. Trimming took 4 bases from V and 4 from J; bases not matched to a gene: 8.

CDR3 sequence: CASSLGQGERNGQYF. The DNA of the CDR3 is TGCGCCAGCAGCTTAGGACAGGGGGAAAGAAATGGGCAGTACTTC. The chain carries TRBV5-1 and TRBJ2-7; 10 nucleotides match TRBD1. This CDR3 has 15 amino acids. CDR1 is SGHRS and CDR2 is YFSETQ in the germline V gene. Trimming cost V 2 bases and J 9 bases; bases outside gene matches: 11.

The J gene is TRBJ2-7, the V gene TRBV5-1, with 10 bases lining up with TRBD1. The CDR3 runs 15 residues. The V segment lost 2 bases and the J segment 2 bases; nucleotides outside the gene matches: 4. Germline loops: CDR1 SGHRS, CDR2 YFSETQ. The CDR3 spells CASSFGTGETYEQYF. The CDR3 bases are TGCGCCAGCAGCTTTGGGACAGGGGAGACCTACGAGCAGTACTTC.

V is TRBV29-1 and J is TRBJ1-4; 8 bases line up with TRBD1. The CDR3 runs 13 residues. CDR1 is SQVTM and CDR2 is ANQGSEA in the germline V gene. The V segment lost 6 bases and the J segment 8 bases; nucleotides outside the gene matches: 8. CDR3 sequence (DNA): TGCAGCGTCCTCGGGACAGGTGACGAAAAACTGTTTTTT. Translated: CSVLGTGDEKLFF.

This sequence joins TRBV19 and TRBJ1-1; maybe TRBD1 (6 bases). Looked up from germline, CDR1 is LNHDA and CDR2 is SQIVND (reference sequence). Trimming removed 4 bases at V and 6 bases at J, with 15 bases between. This CDR3 is built from 14 residues. The CDR3 sequence is CASSTTGWTAEAFF. CDR3 bases: TGTGCCAGTAGTACCACAGGGTGGACGGCTGAAGCTTTCTTT.

The chain has TRBV19 and TRBJ1-1; tentative D call: TRBD1 (6 bases). The germline CDR1 and CDR2 sequences are LNHDA and SQIVND (reference sequence). This CDR3 is 18 amino acids long. Trimming took 0 bases from V and 1 from J, leaving 18 bases between them. This CDR3 reads CASSIDRGAGAPNTEAFF. As DNA, the CDR3 is TGTGCCAGTAGTATAGATCGGGGGGCGGGTGCCCCGAACACTGAAGCTTTCTTT.

The genes are TRBV10-2 and TRBJ2-5, with 12 bases lining up with TRBD2. J gave up 7 bases and V 4 bases, and 4 bases lay outside the gene matches. CDR1 is WSHSY and CDR2 is SAAADI in the germline V gene. This CDR3 is 14 amino acids long. This CDR3 reads CASSGTSGAVTQYF. The CDR3 DNA sequence: TGCGCCAGCAGTGGGACTAGCGGGGCTGTGACCCAGTACTTC.

This rearrangement joins TRBV27 to TRBJ1-4; 7 positions agree with TRBD1. Germline V lookup: CDR1 MNHEY, CDR2 SMNVEV (reference sequence). The CDR3 has 14 amino acids. V trimming: 6 bases; J trimming: 3 bases; junction bases outside the gene matches: 4. The CDR3, as DNA: TGTGCCAGCAGGCTGGGACAGCCTAATGAAAAACTGTTTTTT. Its translation: CASRLGQPNEKLFF.